This TCR beta chain derives from a study of cytomegalovirus exposure and HLA in healthy donors. Study-wide results and limits: TCR beta sequences numbering 15,000 to 20,000 were associated with HLA alleles at 0.05 false discovery rate in a later analysis.

V lost 8 bases to trimming and J lost 6 bases, with 11 bases between them. This CDR3 is built from 11 residues. Germline-derived CDR1 and CDR2 are MGHRA and YSYEKL. Regarding this clone: What it binds is not known.

A multiplex PCR was run with 60 Vbeta primers and 13 Jbeta primers. TCRdb keeps only in-frame clones here, not all; method: immunoSEQ multiplex PCR. Of 75,000 to 100,000 clones in the sample, roughly three fifths were seen once. The chain couples TRBV4-1 to TRBJ2-7; D may be TRBD2 (6 bases). Sequencing used PBMCs. The TCR was taken from a man in his 60s in good health and CMV-seronegative. CDR3 DNA sequence: TGCGCCAGCGGGGGGTCCGGCGAGCAGTACTTC. This sequence encodes CASGGSGEQYF.